A selection of T cell receptor beta chains follows, all from one sample in a study of shared T cell receptors in the human thymus. Measured with immunoSEQ multiplex PCR; TCRdb has only the in-frame clones, and not every one. Of 630,000 or so clones in the sample, 70% to 90% were seen once. These same records also appear under a second study, on human thymus T cells.

The sample was thymocytes. The receptors derive from a boy younger than two with a congenital heart defect. Both conserved end residues are part of each CDR3. A D gene is named only where the DNA matches it firmly. The size field is filled for only some rows; it gives once, few, many or a size class.

V	D	J	size	DNA	CDR3
TRBV4-1	TRBD2	TRBJ2-7	-	TGCGCCAGCAGCCAAGTTACGACTAGCGGGAGGGCCCTACGGATATACGAGCAGTACTTC	CASSQVTTSGRALRIYEQYF
TRBV4-3	TRBD1	TRBJ2-1	-	TGCGCCAGCAGCCAGGCACAGGGGGCGAGCGGTCGGACCTACAATGAGCAGTTCTTC	CASSQAQGASGRTYNEQFF
TRBV11-2	-	TRBJ1-2	-	TGTGCCAGCAGCTTAACGGGGGAGGATGGCTACACCTTC	CASSLTGEDGYTF
TRBV5-1	-	TRBJ1-1	once	TGCGCCAGCAGCCCCTTAATGGGGGCGAATGAAGCTTTCTTT	CASSPLMGANEAFF
TRBV2	-	TRBJ1-5	-	TGTGCCAGCAGTGAAGCGTCGGTGGTTCGGGGCAATCAGCCCCAGCATTTT	CASSEASVVRGNQPQHF
TRBV7-9	TRBD1	TRBJ1-2	-	TGTGCCAGCAGATCGAACGACAGGGGTGTGAATGGCTACACCTTC	CASRSNDRGVNGYTF
TRBV28	-	TRBJ1-2	-	TGTGCCAGCAGTTTACCTAATTCAGGGTCTGGCTACACCTTC	CASSLPNSGSGYTF
TRBV7-2	TRBD2	TRBJ2-3	-	TGTGCCAGCAGCTGCATGACTAGCCCGCGCACAGATACGCAGTATTTT	CASSCMTSPRTDTQYF
TRBV5-6	TRBD2	TRBJ2-7	once	TGTGCCAGCAGCGAGGTACTAGCGGGATCCTACGAGCAGTACTTC	CASSEVLAGSYEQYF
TRBV5-1	-	TRBJ2-5	-	TGCGCCAGCAGCTTGGTTGGCAGGCAAGAGACCCAGTACTTC	CASSLVGRQETQYF
TRBV9	TRBD2	TRBJ2-3	once	TGTGCCAGCAGCGTAGGGTCTAGCGGGGGCACAGATACGCAGTATTTT	CASSVGSSGGTDTQYF
TRBV4-1	TRBD2	TRBJ2-5	-	TGCGCCAGCAGCCAAAGGTTTTCCTTTTTAGCGGGAGGGTCCCAAGAGACCCAGTACTTC	CASSQRFSFLAGGSQETQYF
TRBV18	-	TRBJ1-1	-	TGTGCCAGCTCACCACGACAGTTGATGGGGAACACTGAAGCTTTCTTT	CASSPRQLMGNTEAFF
TRBV5-4	TRBD2	TRBJ2-3	-	TGTGCCAGCAGCCGTAGCGGGGAGGCAGGCACAGATACGCAGTATTTT	CASSRSGEAGTDTQYF
TRBV19	-	TRBJ1-1	-	TGTGCCAGTAGTACCTGGGCCGGAAACACTGAAGCTTTCTTT	CASSTWAGNTEAFF
TRBV5-1	-	TRBJ1-5	once	TGCGCCAGCAGCTTGGAGCTCGGAGATCAGCCCCAGCATTTT	CASSLELGDQPQHF
TRBV11-2	-	TRBJ1-3	-	TGTGCCAGCAGCTCGACAGCATCCTCTGGAAACACCATATATTTT	CASSSTASSGNTIYF
TRBV6-5	TRBD1	TRBJ2-5	-	TGTGCCAGCAGCCCGGACAGGGAAGAGACCCAGTACTTC	CASSPDREETQYF
TRBV5-1	TRBD2	TRBJ2-2	-	TGCGCCAGCAGCCGGGGACTAGCGAACGGAACAGGCACCGGGGAGCTGTTTTTT	CASSRGLANGTGTGELFF
TRBV6-5	TRBD1	TRBJ1-6	-	TGTGCCAGCAGTTATTCCTGGGACAGGAAAGGTTCACCCCTCCACTTT	CASSYSWDRKGSPLHF
TRBV5-1	TRBD2	TRBJ2-1	-	TGCGCCAGCAGCTCCCCCAGGGGGGGAACTAGCGGGTCTAGGTACAATGAGCAGTTCTTC	CASSSPRGGTSGSRYNEQFF
TRBV5-5	TRBD1	TRBJ2-7	-	TGTGCCAGCAGCCTGACGCGGACAGGGGGTTTCTACGAGCAGTACTTC	CASSLTRTGGFYEQYF
TRBV5-6	-	TRBJ1-1	-	TGTGCCAGCAGCTTGGGTCACATGAACACTGAAGCTTTCTTT	CASSLGHMNTEAFF
TRBV5-1	-	TRBJ2-5	-	TGCGCCAGCAGCTTGGAGGCCAGGGGATCTTGGGAGACCCAGTACTTC	CASSLEARGSWETQYF
TRBV4-3	-	TRBJ1-6	few	TGCGCCAGCAGCCAAGACAGGACGGGGTTTGGTAATTCACCCCTCCACTTT	CASSQDRTGFGNSPLHF
TRBV19	TRBD1	TRBJ1-4	few	TGTGCCAGTAGTATAGAGGACAGGGCAGATGAAAAACTGTTTTTT	CASSIEDRADEKLFF
TRBV6-1	-	TRBJ2-7	-	TGTGCCAGCAGCGTAGTAGGGGACACCCACTACGAGCAGTACTTC	CASSVVGDTHYEQYF
TRBV27	TRBD1	TRBJ1-2	-	TGTGCCAGCAGGCTCGGGACAGGGCCCCCCAACTATGGCTACACCTTC	CASRLGTGPPNYGYTF
TRBV11-2	TRBD2	TRBJ2-7	-	TGTGCCAGCAGCTTATCGGGGGCTAGCGGGGTCTACGAGCAGTACTTC	CASSLSGASGVYEQYF